This T cell receptor (beta chain) is from a study of cytomegalovirus exposure and HLA in healthy donors. Study-level findings and limits: Versus the approximately 670-donor mean, an Asian-associated ancestry cluster reportedly showed fewer N-insertions in a later analysis.

Germline CDR1 is LGHNA and CDR2 is YSLEER. With 4 bases clipped from V and 2 bases from J, the junction kept 10 bases outside the gene matches. This CDR3 spans 18 amino acids. On this clone: What it binds is unknown.

Researchers ran the PCR with 60 Vbeta and 13 Jbeta primers. Assay used: immunoSEQ multiplex PCR; TCRdb lists only in-frame clones, some missing. The sample lists around 170,000 clones, about 82% occurring once. Specimen: PBMCs. V is TRBV4-3 and J is TRBJ2-6; 8 nucleotides agree with TRBD1. The sequence was obtained from a woman younger than 45 in good health and CMV-seronegative. The CDR3 here is CASSRNVQGAAGANVLTF. The CDR3 nucleotides read TGCGCCAGCAGCCGCAACGTGCAGGGGGCGGCTGGGGCCAACGTCCTGACTTTC.